Described below is a single TCR beta chain sequence and its context. Its specificity is unknown. This specimen comes from a study of T cell responses to AZD1222 COVID-19 vaccine. The V gene's germline CDR1 is ENHRY and CDR2 SYGVKD. The CDR3 sequence is 17 residues long. V trimming: 3 bases; J trimming: 2 bases; junction bases outside the gene matches: 11. Repertoires were generated with immunoSEQ multiplex PCR, while TCRdb's copy carries only in-frame clones and drops some. The sample lists 60,000 to 75,000 clones, around four fifths occurring once. Study observations and caveats: Two AZD1222 administrations were followed by greater Spike-specific TCR breadth and depth. The CD4 TCRs associated with vaccination extended across spike and predominated at 160-218 and 743-854. The number of AZD1222 recipients seropositive at baseline was only five to seven.

The receptor was derived from an adult who received the AZD1222 COVID-19 vaccine. Sequenced material: peripheral blood, taken 28 days after the second AZD1222 dose. This chain links TRBV10-3 with TRBJ1-2; 8 bases are shared with TRBD1. The CDR3, as DNA: TGTGCCATCAGTGAACTTAGGACAGGGAGGGGGAACTATGGCTACACCTTC. Translating gives CAISELRTGRGNYGYTF.